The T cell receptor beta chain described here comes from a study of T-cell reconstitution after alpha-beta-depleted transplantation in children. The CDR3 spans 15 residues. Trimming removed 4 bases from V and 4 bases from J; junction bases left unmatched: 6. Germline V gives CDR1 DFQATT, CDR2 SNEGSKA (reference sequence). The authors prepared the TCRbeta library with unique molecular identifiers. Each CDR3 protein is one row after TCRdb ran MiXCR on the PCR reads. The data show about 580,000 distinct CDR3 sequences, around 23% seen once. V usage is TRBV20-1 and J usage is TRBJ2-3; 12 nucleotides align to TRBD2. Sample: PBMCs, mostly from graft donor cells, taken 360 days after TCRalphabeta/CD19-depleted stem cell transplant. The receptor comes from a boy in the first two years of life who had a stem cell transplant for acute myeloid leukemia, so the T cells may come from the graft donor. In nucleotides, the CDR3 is TGCAGTGCTAAACTGCTAGCGGGGGGGCCAGATACGCAGTATTTT. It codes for CSAKLLAGGPDTQYF.